Listed below are T cell receptor beta chains from one sample, sequenced in a study of OX40 agonist ivuxolimab in advanced cancers. The data were produced by immunoSEQ multiplex PCR, yet TCRdb's version contains in-frame clones alone and is incomplete. The sample shows over 70,000 clones, 85% to 95% of them seen only once. The sequencing used CD4+ or CD8+ T cells sorted from blood, collected in a trial of the OX40 agonist ivuxolimab. These receptors were taken from an adult with an advanced solid tumor such as melanoma, head and neck, liver or kidney cancer. CDR3s include the opening cysteine and the closing phenylalanine or tryptophan. Fields, in order: D gene, clone size, J gene, V gene, CDR3 protein, CDR3 DNA. The D gene is left open where the match is weak. Expanded clones are given a class, and other clones once, few, many or no size at all.

D gene: -
clone size: -
J gene: TRBJ2-1
V gene: TRBV27
CDR3 protein: CASKTPGPAYNEQFF
CDR3 DNA: TGTGCCAGCAAAACCCCCGGGCCAGCCTACAATGAGCAGTTCTTC

D gene: -
clone size: -
J gene: TRBJ2-3
V gene: TRBV6-6
CDR3 protein: CASSYGGYRPDTQYF
CDR3 DNA: TGTGCCAGCAGTTACGGAGGGTACCGGCCAGATACGCAGTATTTT

D gene: -
clone size: -
J gene: TRBJ1-6
V gene: TRBV7-9
CDR3 protein: CASSSAAGSYNSPLHF
CDR3 DNA: TGTGCCAGCAGCTCCGCGGCCGGATCCTATAATTCACCCCTCCACTTT

D gene: -
clone size: -
J gene: TRBJ2-2
V gene: TRBV7-7
CDR3 protein: CAIRQHRDGTGELFF
CDR3 DNA: TGTGCTATCCGACAGCACAGGGACGGGACCGGGGAGCTGTTTTTT

D gene: TRBD1
clone size: -
J gene: TRBJ2-5
V gene: TRBV27
CDR3 protein: CASSTRPGGETQYF
CDR3 DNA: TGTGCCAGCAGTACGCGCCCAGGGGGTGAGACCCAGTACTTC

D gene: TRBD2
clone size: once
J gene: TRBJ2-7
V gene: TRBV7-3
CDR3 protein: CASSRPGGEQYF
CDR3 DNA: TGTGCCAGCAGCCGTCCGGGGGGCGAGCAGTACTTC

D gene: -
clone size: -
J gene: TRBJ1-4
V gene: TRBV7-2
CDR3 protein: CASSLGGGQNEKLFF
CDR3 DNA: TGTGCCAGCAGCTTAGGAGGGGGGCAGAACGAAAAACTGTTTTTT

D gene: -
clone size: -
J gene: TRBJ2-7
V gene: TRBV5-4
CDR3 protein: CASSARATTSSYEQYF
CDR3 DNA: TGCGCCAGCAGCGCAAGGGCCACAACCAGCTCCTACGAGCAGTACTTC

D gene: -
clone size: few
J gene: TRBJ1-4
V gene: TRBV19
CDR3 protein: CASSISRATNEKLFF
CDR3 DNA: TGTGCCAGTAGTATTAGCAGGGCAACTAATGAAAAACTGTTTTTT

D gene: -
clone size: -
J gene: TRBJ1-2
V gene: TRBV16
CDR3 protein: CASSQRGQGYGYTF
CDR3 DNA: TGTGCCAGCAGCCAACGTGGGCAGGGCTATGGCTACACCTTC

D gene: -
clone size: -
J gene: TRBJ2-3
V gene: TRBV7-9
CDR3 protein: CASSPGAGNTDTQYF
CDR3 DNA: TGTGCCAGCAGCCCCGGGGCAGGGAACACAGATACGCAGTATTTT

D gene: TRBD2
clone size: -
J gene: TRBJ2-7
V gene: TRBV9
CDR3 protein: CASSAAGTSGPAGWGQYF
CDR3 DNA: TGTGCCAGCAGCGCCGCCGGGACTAGCGGGCCGGCAGGGTGGGGGCAGTACTTC

D gene: -
clone size: -
J gene: TRBJ2-5
V gene: TRBV7-9
CDR3 protein: CASSLAGRKWETQYF
CDR3 DNA: TGTGCCAGCAGCTTAGCGGGCCGTAAGTGGGAGACCCAGTACTTC

D gene: -
clone size: once
J gene: TRBJ2-1
V gene: TRBV4-2
CDR3 protein: CASSQGGFSYNEQFF
CDR3 DNA: TGTGCCAGCAGCCAAGGTGGGTTTTCATACAATGAGCAGTTCTTC

D gene: -
clone size: -
J gene: TRBJ2-6
V gene: TRBV6-4
CDR3 protein: CASSPYSGANVLTF
CDR3 DNA: TGTGCCAGCAGTCCTTACTCTGGGGCCAACGTCCTGACTTTC

D gene: -
clone size: -
J gene: TRBJ2-7
V gene: TRBV27
CDR3 protein: CASSLSSGSYEQYF
CDR3 DNA: TGTGCCAGCAGTTTATCATCAGGGTCCTACGAGCAGTACTTC

D gene: TRBD1
clone size: -
J gene: TRBJ2-2
V gene: TRBV10-3
CDR3 protein: CAISGTGTPNTGELFF
CDR3 DNA: TGTGCCATCTCCGGGACAGGGACCCCGAACACCGGGGAGCTGTTTTTT

D gene: -
clone size: -
J gene: TRBJ2-7
V gene: TRBV7-6
CDR3 protein: CASSLDSRAYEQYF
CDR3 DNA: TGTGCCAGCAGCTTAGACTCTCGGGCTTACGAGCAGTACTTC

D gene: -
clone size: -
J gene: TRBJ1-4
V gene: TRBV27
CDR3 protein: CASSLSTTNEKLFF
CDR3 DNA: TGTGCCAGCAGTTTATCTACAACTAATGAAAAACTGTTTTTT

D gene: -
clone size: -
J gene: TRBJ1-2
V gene: TRBV2
CDR3 protein: CASSPAEGVNYGYTF
CDR3 DNA: TGTGCCAGCAGCCCAGCAGAGGGGGTTAACTATGGCTACACCTTC

D gene: -
clone size: few
J gene: TRBJ1-5
V gene: TRBV27
CDR3 protein: CASSFRASNQPQHF
CDR3 DNA: TGTGCCAGCAGTTTTAGGGCCAGCAATCAGCCCCAGCATTTT

D gene: -
clone size: -
J gene: TRBJ2-2
V gene: TRBV19
CDR3 protein: CASSPWGTNTGELFF
CDR3 DNA: TGTGCCAGTAGTCCCTGGGGGACGAACACCGGGGAGCTGTTTTTT